This T cell receptor (beta chain) emerged from a study of beta chain features in type 1 diabetes. The germline V gene encodes CDR1 DFQATT and CDR2 SNEGSKA (reference sequence). The CDR3 spans 11 residues. V gave up 7 bases and J gave up 4 bases, with 10 bases separating them. Sequenced material consisted of expressed TCRB transcripts (all of the isolated RNA was reverse transcribed). Here immunoSEQ multiplex PCR was the method, and the copy in TCRdb shows in-frame clones only, minus some. The sample records roughly 400,000 clones, roughly 14% being singletons. Sequencing input: naive CD4+ T cells from blood. This TCR derives from a man aged 30 to 45 in good health. The rearrangement joins TRBV20-1 to TRBJ2-5; D is unresolved. The DNA for the CDR3 is TGCAGTGTCCCCCTCGGAGAGACCCAGTACTTC. Protein sequence: CSVPLGETQYF.